Described below is a single T cell receptor (beta chain) sequence and its context. No antigen is known for it. The record has no base qualities; no much larger clone is one base away. Donors formed part of the validation cohort, which comprised 120 subjects and was distinct from the first cohort of fewer than 750 subjects. The germline V gene specifies ENHRY as CDR1 and SYGVKD as CDR2. The CDR3 contains 16 residues, cysteine and phenylalanine counted. Left in the record is the CDR3 DNA by itself, 48 bases read in frame from the first base. Compared with germline, V lacks 2 bases and J lacks 0 bases; bases without a gene match: 3. The data stem from a study of cytomegalovirus exposure and HLA in healthy donors (dated by TCRdb to about 2017). For context, the study as a whole: According to a later analysis, one platform produced both the 110 or so validation repertoires and the 720 or so repertoires of the first cohort. To predict cytomegalovirus infection status, the study brought together high-throughput TCR immunosequencing, statistical association of individual TCRs with disease status, and machine learning. The aim of the study was to test whether cataloging public T cell receptors could identify signatures of past pathogen exposure. A separate validation cohort of more than 100 different subjects was used in addition to the 666-subject first cohort.

Library prep was done by the immunoSEQ multiplex PCR assay. On the study's bioinformatics: A statistical classification framework was developed to diagnose cytomegalovirus status using the catalog of TCR beta chain sequences. Held by TCRdb, this immuneACCESS table contains in-frame sequences only and omits some clones. Under half of the omission traces to an unresolved V gene where checked; the cause of the rest is unknown. V, J and clone size derive from that table, while D and trimming were established from the DNA sequence. The sample contains 100,000 to 150,000 clones, roughly nine tenths of them found a single time. The ten largest make up 1.1% of the sample. What the study reported, not specific to this receptor: The authors suggested that the approach could potentially be extended to other disease states and immunological phenotypes. A total of around 150 TCR beta chains were listed by the study as associated with cytomegalovirus. In vitro tests confirmed that three of the cytomegalovirus-associated TCR beta chains recognize cytomegalovirus antigens. Subsequent analysis determined that TCRs grouped into clusters in the first cohort also showed a tendency toward co-occurrence across the 120 validation repertoires, and roughly 94% of cluster scores exceeded 0. The validation cohort had no HLA typing available for a later analysis, so co-occurrence within that cohort was assessed over all 120 or so repertoires. Cytomegalovirus status was reported to be diagnosed by the classifier with high specificity and sensitivity in both the original and validation cohorts. Most TCR sequences were seen in very few donors, while some public TCRs were found in many individuals.

The sample taken for sequencing was PBMCs. The rearranged chain carries TRBV10-3 and TRBJ1-1; 10 bases in the junction line up with TRBD1. The TCR originated in a woman between 18 and 29 years old in good health and CMV-seronegative. In nucleotides, the sequence is TGTGCCATCAGTGAGGGGACAGGGGTTATGAACACTGAAGCTTTCTTT. This yields the protein CAISEGTGVMNTEAFF.